This T cell receptor (beta chain) is from a study of blood T cell repertoires in COVID-19. Germline V gene sequence: CDR1 SGHKS, CDR2 YYEKEE (reference sequence). V lost 0 bases, J lost 4 bases, and 11 bases lay in between. The length of the CDR3 is 16 residues. Profiling relied on immunoSEQ multiplex PCR, and the TCRdb table lists in-frame clones only, not all of them. The sample includes approximately 180,000 clones, about 86% of them seen just once. The sequenced material came from peripheral blood. This TCR derives from a woman in her sixties or seventies with COVID-19, enrolled during active disease. V gene TRBV5-5 combines with J gene TRBJ2-6, with a weak D call TRBD1 (6 bases). The CDR3 spells CASSLVGGSGANVLTF. The CDR3 DNA reads as TGTGCCAGCAGCTTGGTTGGGGGCTCAGGGGCCAACGTCCTGACTTTC.